This T cell receptor beta chain was recorded in a study of cytomegalovirus exposure and HLA in healthy donors. Germline values: CDR1 SGHTA, CDR2 FQGNSA. This CDR3 has 15 residues. V was trimmed by 1 base and J by 5 bases, leaving 12 bases between them. Whole-study results and caveats: Rare TCR sequences predominated, though certain public TCRs were found in many donors.

A note on this clone: Its antigen remains unidentified.

TCRdb keeps only in-frame clones here, not all; method: immunoSEQ multiplex PCR. This repertoire shows 150,000 to 200,000 clones, roughly 90% found once; its top ten account for about 6%. The chain employs TRBV7-2 and TRBJ2-1, with D unclear. Sample: PBMCs. The clonotype originates from a young woman in good health and CMV-seronegative. This CDR3 is CASSLVSANNNEQFF. In DNA form, the CDR3 reads TGTGCCAGCAGCTTAGTCTCCGCAAACAACAATGAGCAGTTCTTC.